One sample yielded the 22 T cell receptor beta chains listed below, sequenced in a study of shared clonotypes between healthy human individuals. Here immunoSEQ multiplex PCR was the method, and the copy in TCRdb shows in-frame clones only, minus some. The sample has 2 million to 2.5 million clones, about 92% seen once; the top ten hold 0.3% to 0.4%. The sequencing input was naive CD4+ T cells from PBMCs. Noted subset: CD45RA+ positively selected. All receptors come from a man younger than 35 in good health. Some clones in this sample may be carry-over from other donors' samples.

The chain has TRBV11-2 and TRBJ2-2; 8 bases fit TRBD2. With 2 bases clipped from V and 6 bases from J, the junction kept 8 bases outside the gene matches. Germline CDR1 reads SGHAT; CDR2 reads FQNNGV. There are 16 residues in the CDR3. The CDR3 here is CASSLTYGRAAGELFF. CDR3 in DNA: TGTGCCAGCAGCTTAACTTACGGGAGGGCTGCCGGGGAGCTGTTTTTT.

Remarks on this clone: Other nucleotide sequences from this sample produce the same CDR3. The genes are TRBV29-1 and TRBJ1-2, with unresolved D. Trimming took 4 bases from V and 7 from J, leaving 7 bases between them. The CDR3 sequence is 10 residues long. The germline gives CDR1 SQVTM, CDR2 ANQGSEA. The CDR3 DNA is TGCAGCGTTGCGACGGTTGGCTACACCTTC. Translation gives CSVATVGYTF.

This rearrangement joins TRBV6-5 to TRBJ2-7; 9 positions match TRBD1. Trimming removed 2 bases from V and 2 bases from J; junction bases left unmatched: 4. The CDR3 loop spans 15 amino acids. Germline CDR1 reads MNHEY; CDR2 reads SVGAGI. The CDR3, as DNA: TGTGCCAGCAGTTACCGGACAGGGGCGGCCTACGAGCAGTACTTC. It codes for CASSYRTGAAYEQYF.

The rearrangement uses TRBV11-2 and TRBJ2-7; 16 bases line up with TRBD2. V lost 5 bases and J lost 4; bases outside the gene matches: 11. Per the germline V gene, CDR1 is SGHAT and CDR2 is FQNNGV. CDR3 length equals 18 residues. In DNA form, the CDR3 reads TGTGCCAGCAGCCGGGGGACTAGCGGGAGGGCCCGGGCTTACGAGCAGTACTTC. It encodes CASSRGTSGRARAYEQYF.

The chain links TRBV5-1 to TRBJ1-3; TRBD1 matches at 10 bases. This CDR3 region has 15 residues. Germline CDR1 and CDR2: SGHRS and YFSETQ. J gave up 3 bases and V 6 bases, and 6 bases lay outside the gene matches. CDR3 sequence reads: CASTRDRGGGNTIYF. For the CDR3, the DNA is TGCGCCAGCACCCGGGACAGGGGCGGTGGAAACACCATATATTTT. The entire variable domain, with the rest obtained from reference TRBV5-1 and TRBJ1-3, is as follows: KAGVTQTPRYLIKTRGQQVTLSCSPISGHRSVSWYQQTPGQGLQFLFEYFSETQRNKGNFPGRFSGRQFSNSRSEMNVSTLELGDSALYLCASTRDRGGGNTIYFGEGSWLTVV.

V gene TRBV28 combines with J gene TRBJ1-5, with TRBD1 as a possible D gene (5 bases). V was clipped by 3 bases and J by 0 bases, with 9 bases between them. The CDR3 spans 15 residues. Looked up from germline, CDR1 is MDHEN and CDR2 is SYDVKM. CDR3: CASSFRGPSNQPQHF. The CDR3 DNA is TGTGCCAGCAGTTTTAGGGGACCTAGCAATCAGCCCCAGCATTTT. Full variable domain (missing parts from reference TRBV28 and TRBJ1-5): DVKVTQSSRYLVKRTGEKVFLECVQDMDHENMFWYRQDPGLGLRLIYFSYDVKMKEKGDIPEGYSVSREKKERFSLILESASTNQTSMYLCASSFRGPSNQPQHFGDGTRLSIL.

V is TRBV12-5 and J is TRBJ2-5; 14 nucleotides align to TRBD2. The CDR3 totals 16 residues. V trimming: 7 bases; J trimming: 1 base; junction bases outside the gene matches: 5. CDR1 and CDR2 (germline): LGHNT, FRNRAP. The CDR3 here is CASALGLAGGQETQYF. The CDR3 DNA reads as TGTGCTAGTGCCTTAGGACTAGCGGGGGGCCAAGAGACCCAGTACTTC.

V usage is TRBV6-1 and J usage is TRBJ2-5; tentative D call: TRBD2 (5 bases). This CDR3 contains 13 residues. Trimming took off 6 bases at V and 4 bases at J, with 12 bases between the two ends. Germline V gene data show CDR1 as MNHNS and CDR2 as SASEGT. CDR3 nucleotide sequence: TGTGCCAGCAGCTCAGGCCGGGGAGAGACCCAGTACTTC. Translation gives CASSSGRGETQYF.

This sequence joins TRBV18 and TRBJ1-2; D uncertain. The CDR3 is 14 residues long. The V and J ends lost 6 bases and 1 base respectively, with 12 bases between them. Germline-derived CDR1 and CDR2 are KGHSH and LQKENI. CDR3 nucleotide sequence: TGTGCCAGCTCCCGAGGAACCTATAACTATGGCTACACCTTC. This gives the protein CASSRGTYNYGYTF.

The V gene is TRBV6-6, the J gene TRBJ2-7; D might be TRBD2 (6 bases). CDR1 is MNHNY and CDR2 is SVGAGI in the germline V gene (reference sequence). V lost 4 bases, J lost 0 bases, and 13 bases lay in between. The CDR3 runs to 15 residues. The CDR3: CASSSAYGSSYEQYF. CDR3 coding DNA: TGTGCCAGCAGTTCCGCGTACGGGAGCTCCTACGAGCAGTACTTC.

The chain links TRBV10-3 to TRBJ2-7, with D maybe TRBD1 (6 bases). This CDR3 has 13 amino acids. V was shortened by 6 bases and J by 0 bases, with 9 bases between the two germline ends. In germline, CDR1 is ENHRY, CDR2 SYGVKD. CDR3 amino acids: CAIRDSISYEQYF. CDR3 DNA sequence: TGTGCCATCAGGGACAGTATCTCCTACGAGCAGTACTTC.

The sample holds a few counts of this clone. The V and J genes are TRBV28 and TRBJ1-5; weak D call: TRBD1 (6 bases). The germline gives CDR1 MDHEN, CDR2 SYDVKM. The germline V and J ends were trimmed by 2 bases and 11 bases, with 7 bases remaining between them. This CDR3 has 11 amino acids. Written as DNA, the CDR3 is TGTGCCAGCAGTTTACAGGGGACCCAGCATTTT. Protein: CASSLQGTQHF.

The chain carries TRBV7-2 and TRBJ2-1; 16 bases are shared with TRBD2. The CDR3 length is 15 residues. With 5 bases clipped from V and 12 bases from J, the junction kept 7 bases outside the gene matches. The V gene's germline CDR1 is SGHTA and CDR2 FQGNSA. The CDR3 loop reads CASSPPGLAGGPQFF. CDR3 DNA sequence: TGTGCCAGCAGCCCCCCGGGACTAGCGGGAGGGCCGCAGTTCTTC.

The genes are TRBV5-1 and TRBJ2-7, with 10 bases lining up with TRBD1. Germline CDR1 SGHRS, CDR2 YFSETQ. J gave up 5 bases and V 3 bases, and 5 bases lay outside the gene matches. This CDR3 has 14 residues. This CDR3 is CASSSRDRGHEQYF. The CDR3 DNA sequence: TGCGCCAGCAGCTCCCGGGACAGGGGCCACGAGCAGTACTTC.

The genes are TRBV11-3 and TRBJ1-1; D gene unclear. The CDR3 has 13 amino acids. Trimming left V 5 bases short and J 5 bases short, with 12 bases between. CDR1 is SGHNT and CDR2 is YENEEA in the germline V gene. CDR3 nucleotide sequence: TGTGCCAGCAGCCCCGGGCCGGTAACTGAAGCTTTCTTT. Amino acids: CASSPGPVTEAFF. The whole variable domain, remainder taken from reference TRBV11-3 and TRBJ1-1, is EAGVVQSPRYKIIEKKQPVAFWCNPISGHNTLYWYLQNLGQGPELLIRYENEEAVDDSQLPKDRFSAERLKGVDSTLKIQPAELGDSAVYLCASSPGPVTEAFFGQGTRLTVV.

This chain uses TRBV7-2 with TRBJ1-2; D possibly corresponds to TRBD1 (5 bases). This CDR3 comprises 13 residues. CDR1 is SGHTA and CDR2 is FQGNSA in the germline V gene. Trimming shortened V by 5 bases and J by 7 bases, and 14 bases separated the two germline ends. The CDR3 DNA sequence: TGTGCCAGCAGCCCTTGGGGGGGGTCTGGCTACACCTTC. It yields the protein CASSPWGGSGYTF.

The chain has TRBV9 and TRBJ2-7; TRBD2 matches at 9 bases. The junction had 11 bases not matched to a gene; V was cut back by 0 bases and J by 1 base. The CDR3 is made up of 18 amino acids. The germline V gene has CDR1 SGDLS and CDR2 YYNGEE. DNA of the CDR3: TGTGCCAGCAGCGTAGATGCGGGAGGGCCTCACCTTTCCTACGAGCAGTACTTC. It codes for CASSVDAGGPHLSYEQYF.

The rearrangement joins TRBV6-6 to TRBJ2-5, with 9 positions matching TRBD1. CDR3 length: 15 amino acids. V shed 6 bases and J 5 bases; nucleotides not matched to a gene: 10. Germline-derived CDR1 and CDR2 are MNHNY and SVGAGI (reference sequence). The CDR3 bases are TGTGCCAGCAGGGACCGGGACAGGGTGTTGGAGACCCAGTACTTC. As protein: CASRDRDRVLETQYF.

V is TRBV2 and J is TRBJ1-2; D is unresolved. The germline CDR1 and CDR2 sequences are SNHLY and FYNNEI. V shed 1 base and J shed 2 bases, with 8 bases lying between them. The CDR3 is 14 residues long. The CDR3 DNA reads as TGTGCCAGCAGTGAAGGAGGCAACAACTATGGCTACACCTTC. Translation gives CASSEGGNNYGYTF.

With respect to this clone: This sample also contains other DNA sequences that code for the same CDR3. CDR3 protein: CASSSQGPTDTQYF. CDR3 sequence (DNA): TGCGCCAGCAGCTCCCAAGGGCCTACAGATACGCAGTATTTT. The rearrangement links TRBV5-1 to TRBJ2-3, with no clear D. V dropped 3 bases and J dropped 3 bases, with 11 bases sitting between them. There are 14 residues in the CDR3. Germline V lookup: CDR1 SGHRS, CDR2 YFSETQ.

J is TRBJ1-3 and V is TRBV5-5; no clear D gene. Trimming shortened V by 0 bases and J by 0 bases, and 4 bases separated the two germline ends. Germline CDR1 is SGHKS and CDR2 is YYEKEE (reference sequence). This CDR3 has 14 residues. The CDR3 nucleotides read TGTGCCAGCAGCTTGGGACTCTCTGGAAACACCATATATTTT. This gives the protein CASSLGLSGNTIYF.

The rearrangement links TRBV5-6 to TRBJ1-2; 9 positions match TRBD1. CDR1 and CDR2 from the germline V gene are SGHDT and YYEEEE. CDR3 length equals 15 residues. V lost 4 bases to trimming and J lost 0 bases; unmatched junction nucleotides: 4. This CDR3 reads CASSAGTGSNYGYTF. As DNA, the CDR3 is TGTGCCAGCAGCGCCGGGACAGGGTCTAACTATGGCTACACCTTC.